This is a list of T cell receptor beta chains from one sample in a study of regulatory T cells in long-lasting Graves disease. A single record per CDR3 protein comes from TCRdb applying MiXCR to the multiplex PCR reads. The sample includes about 440,000 distinct CDR3 sequences, 14% to 15% of them seen just once. The sample also formed part of further work on T cells in Graves' hyperthyroidism and ophthalmopathy.

The sample consisted of peripheral blood mononuclear cells (PBMCs), taken at new diagnosis, from a patient treated with antithyroid drugs. All receptors come from a woman in her twenties or thirties with Graves disease. The CDR3 runs from the conserved cysteine through the conserved F or W. D genes are given only for firm matches. Not every row has a clone size; where given, it reads once, few, many or a size class.

clone_size j_call cdr3_length v_call d_call cdr3_aa cdr3_nt
few TRBJ1-6 15 TRBV27 - CASSLSQGRESPLHF TGTGCCAGCAGTTTATCTCAGGGACGGGAGTCACCCCTCCACTTT
many TRBJ2-1 17 TRBV18 TRBD2 CASSPPGLAGGYNEQFF TGTGCCAGCTCACCACCGGGACTAGCGGGAGGGTACAATGAGCAGTTCTTC
once TRBJ1-2 14 TRBV4-2 - CASSQSRVEYGYTF TGTGCCAGCAGCCAAAGTCGGGTAGAATATGGTTACACCTTC
few TRBJ2-1 18 TRBV7-9 TRBD1 CASSLEFLGTGGINEQFF TGTGCCAGCAGCTTAGAATTCCTTGGGACAGGGGGAATCAATGAGCAGTTCTTC
many TRBJ2-1 16 TRBV20-1 TRBD2 CSARGGGLAGHNEQFF TGCAGTGCTAGAGGGGGGGGGCTAGCGGGGCACAATGAGCAGTTCTTC
- TRBJ1-5 14 TRBV7-9 - CASSYDWGNQPQHF TGTGCCAGCAGCTACGACTGGGGAAATCAGCCCCAGCATTTT
- TRBJ2-7 16 TRBV7-2 - CASRNSGTSGSYEQYF TGTGCCAGCAGAAACTCCGGGACTTCGGGATCCTACGAGCAGTACTTC
few TRBJ2-3 14 TRBV6-6 - CASSYSALAHTQYF TGTGCCAGCAGTTACTCGGCCCTAGCTCATACGCAGTATTTT
many TRBJ2-3 13 TRBV12-3/TRBV12-4 TRBD1 CASSRGSTDTQYF TGTGCCAGCTCCAGGGGGAGCACAGATACGCAGTATTTT
- TRBJ2-2 16 TRBV4-2 - CASSQSEASVTGELFF TGTGCCAGCAGCCAATCTGAGGCTAGCGTAACCGGGGAGCTGTTTTTT
many TRBJ2-3 16 TRBV12-3/TRBV12-4 TRBD1 CASSSDRGSSTDTQYF TGTGCCAGCAGTTCCGACAGGGGGTCTAGCACAGATACGCAGTATTTT
- TRBJ2-3 17 TRBV20-1 TRBD2 CSARGTPGTSGRAILYF TGCAGTGCTAGAGGGACCCCCGGGACTAGCGGGAGGGCCATTCTGTATTTT